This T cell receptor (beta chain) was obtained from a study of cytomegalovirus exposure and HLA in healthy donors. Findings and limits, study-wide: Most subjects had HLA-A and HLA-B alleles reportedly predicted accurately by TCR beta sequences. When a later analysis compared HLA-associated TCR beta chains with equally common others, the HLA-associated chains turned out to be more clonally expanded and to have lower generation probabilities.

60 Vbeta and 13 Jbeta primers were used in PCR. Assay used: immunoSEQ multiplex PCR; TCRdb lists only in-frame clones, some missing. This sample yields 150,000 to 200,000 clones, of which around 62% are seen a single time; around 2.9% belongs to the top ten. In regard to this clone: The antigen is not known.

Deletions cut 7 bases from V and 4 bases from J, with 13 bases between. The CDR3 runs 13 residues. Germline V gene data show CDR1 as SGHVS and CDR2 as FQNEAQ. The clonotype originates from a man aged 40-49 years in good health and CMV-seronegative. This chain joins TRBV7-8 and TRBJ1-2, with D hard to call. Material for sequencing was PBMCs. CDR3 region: CASTPQEVYGYTF. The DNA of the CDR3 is TGTGCCAGCACTCCCCAGGAAGTCTATGGCTACACCTTC. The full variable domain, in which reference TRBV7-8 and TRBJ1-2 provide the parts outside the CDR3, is GAGVSQSPRYKVAKRGQDVALRCDPISGHVSLFWYQQALGQGPEFLTYFQNEAQLDKSGLPSDRFFAERPEGSVSTLKIQRTQQEDSAVYLCASTPQEVYGYTFGSGTRLTVV.